This paragraph covers one TCR beta chain sequence. The antigen remains undetermined. A much bigger clone sits one base away, suggesting this may be a read error. These data originate in a study of T cell repertoires in cytomegalovirus infection. Turning to the study itself: A matching HLA type, together with CMV infection, was signaled by public TCR beta signatures.

TCRdb processed the reads anew with MiXCR; each CDR3 protein has one entry. The table includes roughly 230,000 distinct CDR3 sequences, about 5.9% detected once. Findings of the study overall: Totalled public TCR beta family frequency picked out people who carried CMV plus the relevant HLA.

Trimming shortened V by 4 bases and J by 6 bases, and 22 bases separated the two germline ends. Germline lookup yields CDR1 MGHDK and CDR2 SYGVNS. This CDR3 spans 16 amino acids. V usage is TRBV25-1 and J usage is TRBJ2-7; weak D call: TRBD2 (7 bases). The clonotype was recovered from a human donor in good health (CMV status not recorded). Some clones in this sample may be carry-over from other donors' samples. Sequenced input: PBMCs. CDR3 nucleotide sequence: TGTGCCAGCAGTGCCAATTCAGGGGCGGGGGACTCCGAGCAGTACTTC. Translation gives CASSANSGAGDSEQYF.